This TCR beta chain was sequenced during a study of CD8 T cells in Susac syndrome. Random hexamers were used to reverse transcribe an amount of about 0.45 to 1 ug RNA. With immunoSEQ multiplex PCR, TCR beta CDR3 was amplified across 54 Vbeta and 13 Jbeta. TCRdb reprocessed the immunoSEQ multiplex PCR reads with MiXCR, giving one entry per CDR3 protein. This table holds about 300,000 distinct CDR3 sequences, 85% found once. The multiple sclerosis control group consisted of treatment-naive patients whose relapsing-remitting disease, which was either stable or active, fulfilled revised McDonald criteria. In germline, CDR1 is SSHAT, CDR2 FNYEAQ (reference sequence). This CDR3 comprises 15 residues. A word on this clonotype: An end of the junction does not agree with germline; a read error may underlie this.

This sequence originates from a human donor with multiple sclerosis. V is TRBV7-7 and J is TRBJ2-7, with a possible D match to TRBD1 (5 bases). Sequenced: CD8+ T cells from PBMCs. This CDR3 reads CASSAGPGNMYEQYF. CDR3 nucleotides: TGTGCTAGCAGCGCAGGACCAGGGAATATGTACGAGCAGTACTTC. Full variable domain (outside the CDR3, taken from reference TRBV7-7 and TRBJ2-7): GAGVSQSPRYKVTKRGQDVTLRCDPISSHATLYWYQQALGQGPEFLTYFNYEAQPDKSGLPSDRFSAERPEGSISTLTIQRTEQRDSAMYRCASSAGPGNMYEQYFGPGTRLTVT.